This T cell receptor beta chain derives from a study of cytomegalovirus exposure and HLA in healthy donors (dated by TCRdb to 2017 to 2019). Regarding the research as a whole: An earlier analysis of some 600 of the donors reported about 300 Gb of sequence data and about 120 million unique TCR beta sequences obtained from approximately 180 million T cells. To decide whether each TCR beta V gene segment behaved as functional or pseudogenic, an earlier analysis of 587 of the donors relied on high-throughput TCR beta sequencing. The aim of the study was to test whether cataloging public T cell receptors could identify signatures of past pathogen exposure. All discovery cohort repertoires had been generated using a single sequencing platform. In addition to the first cohort of 650 to 800 subjects, a separate validation cohort of under 150 different subjects was used. The number of typed donors differed by locus: about 629-640 for A, B, C, DRB1 and DQB1; 522 for DQA1; around 580 for DPA1; and some 470 for DPB1. Among some 400 genotyped donors of the cohort, an average of approximately 240,000 unique TCR beta nucleotide sequences was sequenced per donor, of which 15% to 20% were non-productive. About 280 gigabases of sequencing data and 91 million or so unique TCR sequences made up an early release that covered about 640 HLA-typed donors. Rather than using new phenotypic data, the later analysis identified candidate immune exposures from TCR beta sequences and from how often those sequences occurred across donors. Roughly five DR-DQ haplotypes were handled as single units for association and clustering because linkage in the cohort was strong. The T cell repertoires of around 670 subjects were profiled by immunosequencing and related to cytomegalovirus serostatus. Class I and class II HLA loci were covered by the typing at four-digit resolution. Among the approximately 400 genotyped donors, roughly 80% belonged to the genetic ancestry cluster associated with self-reported Caucasian donors. Donor age, sex, ethnicity and CMV serostatus were collected together with the repertoire data. In a later analysis, previously published TCR beta repertoires from several hundred donors were re-analyzed and high-resolution HLA genotyping was added so that TCR occurrence patterns could be studied. High-throughput TCR immunosequencing, statistical association of individual TCRs with disease status, and machine learning were combined to predict cytomegalovirus infection status. A later genetic analysis used genome-wide SNP genotypes for 398 of the 666 donors, treating that subset as a discovery cohort.

Comments on this clone: No cognate antigen has been identified for it. No clone much larger than this one lies a single base away; base qualities are absent.

On the study overall, not on this receptor specifically: In a later genetic analysis, fewer N-insertions in productive TCRs were reported among donors in an Asian-associated ancestry cluster than the approximately 670-donor mean. Across donors, most TCR sequences were observed very rarely, whereas some public TCRs were present in many individuals. An association between a missense DCLRE1C variant and V-gene and J-gene trimming of TCR beta chains was found in a later genetic analysis and replicated in an independent cohort. In vitro tests confirmed that a few of the cytomegalovirus-associated TCR beta chains recognize cytomegalovirus antigens. The study listed 150 to 200 TCR beta chains as associated with cytomegalovirus. At a false discovery rate of 0.05, a later analysis linked some 18,000 TCR beta sequences to specific HLA alleles. About 17 rarely observed V segments, including chromosome 9 orphons, were excluded from the earlier analysis of almost 600 of the donors because counts were too low. In a later analysis, HLA-associated TCR beta chains were found to be more clonally expanded and to have lower generation probabilities than equally common non-associated chains. The authors suggested that the approach could potentially be generalized to other disease states and immunological phenotypes. The sequencing pipeline was judged likely to have produced a cluster of highly shared sequence variants as a technical artifact. The only immune exposure information available for the cohort was CMV serostatus. A further reported finding was that TCR beta sequences accurately predicted the HLA-A and HLA-B alleles for most subjects in the first cohort. HLA typing was unavailable for some donors at each locus, so association tests used only the typed subset. In this cohort, only TCR beta chains were sequenced, and detectable features were limited by the absence of alpha or paired-chain data. Correlated functional status among segregating V segments might be attributable to linkage disequilibrium, but an unknown experimental factor could not be ruled out. Sequencing depth was assumed to be roughly uniform across donors in the presence/absence analyses, though that assumption may not hold. In a later analysis, most CMV-associated TCR beta chains were found to appear HLA-restricted, with HLA associations seemingly driven largely by CMV exposure. In an earlier analysis of some 640 of the donors, most TCR beta V segments were observed in productive rearrangements about 90% or about 30% of the time, broadly matching IMGT annotations. The 87-base-pair reads could not distinguish some IMGT-functional V segments, including TRBV6-2 and TRBV6-3, so those segments were excluded. In a later analysis, the rate of TCR association differed among HLA loci, with DRB1 alleles having the most associated TCRs and HLA-C alleles having the fewest. Several of the top co-occurrence clusters appeared to be linked to parvovirus B19, influenza, CMV and Epstein-Barr virus, according to a later analysis. Assigning TCR associations to individual alleles was difficult when HLA alleles, especially DR and DQ, strongly co-occurred. The classifier was reported to diagnose cytomegalovirus status with high specificity and sensitivity in both the original cohort and the validation cohort.

The cohort consisted of 666 healthy bone marrow donors. At the time of sampling, every cohort member was nominally healthy, though immune exposures that went unrecorded were likely present. The donor was CMV seropositive and belonged to the group of around 300 seropositive cohort members. A peripheral blood sample was provided by each donor, and peripheral blood mononuclear cells were used for TCR beta sequencing. The Qiagen DNeasy Blood Extraction Kit was used to extract genomic DNA from the blood cell samples. The receptor library was made with the immunoSEQ multiplex PCR assay. A mixture of 60 forward primers for TCR Vbeta segments and 13 reverse primers for TCR Jbeta segments was used in the multiplex PCR. The CDR3 region of rearranged TCR beta genes was amplified from genomic DNA with a multiplex PCR assay. The Illumina HiSeq System was used to sequence the amplified TCR beta libraries as 87-base-pair reads. The authors processed their data as follows. In a later analysis, 80 million or so unique TCR beta chains were counted across the 500 to 850 repertoires, and around 11 million of these chains were shared by at least two donors. Raw reads were error-corrected and collapsed into unique sequences by a nearest-neighbor algorithm in which closely related sequences were merged to remove PCR and sequencing errors. To assign V, D and J gene segments, CDR3 sequences were aligned to IMGT reference sequences. For a sequence to be retained, a match of at least six nucleotides to both a V gene segment and a J gene segment was required. Rearrangements were classified as productive when the CDR3 lacked stop codons and remained in frame with V and J, and all other rearrangements were classified as non-productive. CDR3 was defined by IMGT convention, running from the second conserved V-encoded cysteine to the conserved J-encoded phenylalanine. The earlier analysis of some 580 of the donors excluded any sequence lacking an unambiguous match to a single V gene segment. An earlier analysis of 587 of the donors classified V segments as functional when productive rearrangements were above 56.7% and as segregating when the standard deviation between donors was above 5%. A statistical classification framework was built to diagnose cytomegalovirus status from the catalog of TCR beta chain sequences. In a later analysis, TCR nucleotide sequences were compared against IMGT/GENE-DB human TR gene sequences so that V and J genes could be assigned. Using the TCRdist pipeline, a later analysis assigned CDR3 sequences along with most-parsimonious VDJ recombination scenarios. In a later analysis, each TCR beta chain was defined by its CDR3 amino acid sequence together with its V-gene family, and reads without a unique V-gene family were excluded. A later analysis removed 592 highly shared, low-generation-probability nucleotide sequences to deal with suspected cross-contamination and a sequencing artifact. In a later analysis, a clonal expansion index for each public chain was calculated from normalized within-repertoire ranks of inferred template counts. Generation probabilities in a later analysis came from a VDJ recombination model fitted to out-of-frame rearrangements, and those results were checked against IGoR. In a later analysis, TCR-TCR, TCR-HLA and TCR-CMV co-occurrence was scored with hypergeometric tests, and a repertoire-size bias correction was applied to TCR pairs. False discovery rates were estimated in a later analysis by permuting HLA or CMV assignments 20 times. In a later analysis, co-occurring TCRs were grouped using DBSCAN, and TCRdist sequence similarity was added for clustering within HLA-allele-positive subsets. Repertoires with fewer than 30,000 or more than 120,000 public chains, plus five repertoires with anomalous nucleotide sharing, were excluded from co-occurrence clustering. The table comes from immuneACCESS by way of TCRdb, which keeps in-frame sequences with V and J called. Part of the clones is missing from these tables; in studies checked, under half for an unresolved V gene and the rest for unknown reasons. That table is the source of V, J and clone size, and D and trimming were worked out from the DNA. A total of fewer than 90,000 clones appear in this sample, around 78% of them only once. Jointly, the top ten make up about 2.7% of the sample.

The CDR3 runs 15 amino acids, cysteine and phenylalanine included. Only the CDR3 part of the read is kept: 45 bases, read in frame from the first base. The germline ends are 12 bases apart after V is trimmed by 6 bases and J by 0 bases. From the germline V gene (reference sequence), CDR1 is MNHNY and CDR2 is SVGAGI. This clonotype originated in a male donor in good health and CMV-seropositive. Sequencing used PBMCs. The sequence links TRBV6-6 to TRBJ1-3; a weak D assignment points to TRBD1 (6 bases agree). CDR3 reads: CASRETGPSGNTIYF. The nucleotide sequence reads TGTGCCAGCAGAGAAACAGGGCCCTCTGGAAACACCATATATTTT.